The T cell receptor beta chain under discussion was sequenced for a study of blood T cell repertoires in COVID-19. Study as a whole: Specimens from acute and convalescent COVID-19 originated in the United States, Italy and Spain. PBMCs, B-cell-depleted T cells, or T cells were the source of the cDNA or gDNA that made up the material.

CDR1 SGHTA and CDR2 FQGNSA come from the germline V gene. The CDR3 is made up of 17 amino acids. V was clipped by 5 bases and J by 2 bases; unmatched bases: 12. How the authors handled the data: From reference gene primer amplification, estimates of nucleated cell counts were derived. Produced via immunoSEQ multiplex PCR; TCRdb's table is partial and in-frame only. The V and J calls and clone size were taken over from that table, and D and trimming were inferred from the DNA. The sample contains 99,000 or so clones, around 84% of which appear only once. Sequencing was done on a sample of peripheral blood. The chain links TRBV7-2 to TRBJ2-3; 8 bases align to TRBD1. This receptor was identified in a man aged 70 or older with active or convalescent COVID-19. The CDR3 coding sequence is TGTGCCAGCAGCCGGCAGGGGGCCCTATCTTACACAGATACGCAGTATTTT. It translates to CASSRQGALSYTDTQYF.